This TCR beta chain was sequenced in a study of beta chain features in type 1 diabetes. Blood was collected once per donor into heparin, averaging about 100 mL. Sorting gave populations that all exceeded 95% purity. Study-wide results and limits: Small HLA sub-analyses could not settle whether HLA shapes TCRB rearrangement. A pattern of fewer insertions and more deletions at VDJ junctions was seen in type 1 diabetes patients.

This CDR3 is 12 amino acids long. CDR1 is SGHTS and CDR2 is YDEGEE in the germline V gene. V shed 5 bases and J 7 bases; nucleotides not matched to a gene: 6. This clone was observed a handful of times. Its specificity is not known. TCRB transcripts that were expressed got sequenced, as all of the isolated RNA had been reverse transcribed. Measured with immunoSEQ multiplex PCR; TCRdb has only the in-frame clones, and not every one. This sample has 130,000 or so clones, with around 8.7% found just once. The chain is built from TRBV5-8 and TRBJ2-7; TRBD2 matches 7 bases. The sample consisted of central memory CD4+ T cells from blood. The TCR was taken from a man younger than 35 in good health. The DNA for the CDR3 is TGTGCCAGCAGACGTTGGGGAGGGGAGCAGTACTTC. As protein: CASRRWGGEQYF.